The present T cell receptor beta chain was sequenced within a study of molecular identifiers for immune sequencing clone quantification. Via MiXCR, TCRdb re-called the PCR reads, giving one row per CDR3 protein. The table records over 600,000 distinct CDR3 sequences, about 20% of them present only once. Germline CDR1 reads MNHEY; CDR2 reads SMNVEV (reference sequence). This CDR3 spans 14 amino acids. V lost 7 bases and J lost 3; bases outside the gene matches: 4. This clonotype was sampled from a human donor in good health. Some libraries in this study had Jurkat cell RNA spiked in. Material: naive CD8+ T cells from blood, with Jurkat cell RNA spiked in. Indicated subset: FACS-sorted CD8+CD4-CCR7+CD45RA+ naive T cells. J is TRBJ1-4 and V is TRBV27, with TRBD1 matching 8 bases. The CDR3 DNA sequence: TGTGCCAGCAACGCAGGGGGCCCTAATGAAAAACTGTTTTTT. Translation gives CASNAGGPNEKLFF. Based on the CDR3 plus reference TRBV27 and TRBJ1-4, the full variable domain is EAQVTQNPRYLITVTGKKLTVTCSQNMNHEYMSWYRQDPGLGLRQIYYSMNVEVTDKGDVPEGYKVSRKEKRNFPLILESPSPNQTSLYFCASNAGGPNEKLFFGSGTQLSVL.